Following are 11 T cell receptor beta chains from one sample sequenced in a study of cytomegalovirus exposure and HLA in healthy donors. PCR was performed using 60 Vbeta and 13 Jbeta primers. The data were produced by immunoSEQ multiplex PCR, yet TCRdb's version contains in-frame clones alone and is incomplete. The sample has about 200,000 clones. The sequenced sample was PBMCs. These receptors were collected from a girl aged 2-9 years in good health and CMV-seropositive.

The V and J genes are TRBV9 and TRBJ2-3, with 11 bases fitting TRBD2. Germline CDR1 is SGDLS and CDR2 is YYNGEE. The CDR3 has 21 residues. Trimming at V came to 4 bases and at J to 3 bases, leaving 22 bases not matched to a gene. The CDR3 loop is CASSLRHTTSGSFLGTDTQYF. The CDR3 nucleotides read TGTGCCAGCAGCTTACGACACACTACTAGCGGGAGCTTCTTGGGGACAGATACGCAGTATTTT.

The V and J genes are TRBV4-1 and TRBJ2-7, with 11 bases fitting TRBD2. The CDR3 extends over 16 amino acids. Germline-derived CDR1 and CDR2 are MGHRA and YSYEKL. Trimming at V came to 4 bases and at J to 3 bases, leaving 8 bases not matched to a gene. The CDR3 loop is CASSRFTSGSHYEQYF. CDR3 bases: TGCGCCAGCAGCCGATTTACTAGCGGGAGTCACTACGAGCAGTACTTC.

Remarks on this clone: Other DNA sequences in this specimen translate into the identical CDR3. This rearrangement joins TRBV28 to TRBJ2-7; D unclear. The CDR3 contains 13 residues. Trimming shortened V by 3 bases and J by 1 base, and 7 bases separated the two germline ends. Germline lookup yields CDR1 MDHEN and CDR2 SYDVKM. CDR3 protein: CASSFSGSYEQYF. CDR3 in DNA: TGTGCCAGCAGTTTTTCGGGTTCCTACGAGCAGTACTTC.

The CDR3 bases are TGTGCCAGCAGTTTGGGGGCTAGGGGGCGTAATGAAAAACTGTTTTTT. As protein: CASSLGARGRNEKLFF. This chain connects TRBV28 to TRBJ1-4; 7 nucleotides align to TRBD1. CDR1 is MDHEN, CDR2 SYDVKM, per germline. The trim removed 3 bases at V and 4 bases at J, leaving 8 bases unmatched. The CDR3 is 16 residues long.

This chain links TRBV7-2 with TRBJ1-2; a possible D gene is TRBD1 (6 bases). The CDR3 runs to 13 residues. V dropped 1 base and J dropped 6 bases, with 9 bases sitting between them. The germline CDR1 and CDR2 sequences are SGHTA and FQGNSA. This CDR3 reads CASSLGHRDGYTF. CDR3 sequence (DNA): TGTGCCAGCAGCTTAGGGCACAGGGATGGCTACACCTTC.

The CDR3 here is CASSWGTSGNNEQFF. Here the CDR3 DNA reads TGTGCCAGCAGCTGGGGGACTAGCGGTAACAATGAGCAGTTCTTC. V gene TRBV7-8 combines with J gene TRBJ2-1, with 11 positions matching TRBD2. This CDR3 is built from 15 residues. V lost 4 bases, J lost 5 bases, and 4 bases stayed unmatched. The germline gives CDR1 SGHVS, CDR2 FQNEAQ.

The chain couples TRBV6-5 to TRBJ2-1; 13 bases line up with TRBD2. Germline lookup yields CDR1 MNHEY and CDR2 SVGAGI. The V and J ends lost 6 bases and 8 bases, in that order; junction bases with no gene match: 7. The CDR3 has 15 residues. The CDR3 spells CASRSTSGRADEQFF. The CDR3 nucleotides are TGTGCCAGCAGGTCCACTAGCGGGAGGGCCGATGAGCAGTTCTTC.

The chain recombines TRBV5-1 with TRBJ1-1, with D possibly being TRBD1 (5 bases). The CDR3 loop spans 14 amino acids. The V end was cut by 4 bases, the J end by 1 base, with 11 bases between. CDR1 is SGHRS, CDR2 YFSETQ, per germline. The CDR3 DNA reads TGCGCCAGCAGCCGGACATCTAAGAACACTGAAGCTTTCTTT. It specifies CASSRTSKNTEAFF. Based on the CDR3 plus reference TRBV5-1 and TRBJ1-1, the full variable domain is KAGVTQTPRYLIKTRGQQVTLSCSPISGHRSVSWYQQTPGQGLQFLFEYFSETQRNKGNFPGRFSGRQFSNSRSEMNVSTLELGDSALYLCASSRTSKNTEAFFGQGTRLTVV.

The J gene is TRBJ2-3, the V gene TRBV4-1; 9 bases fit TRBD2. Germline CDR1 is MGHRA and CDR2 is YSYEKL. This CDR3 has 15 residues. The V and J ends lost 4 bases and 4 bases, in that order; junction bases with no gene match: 6. The CDR3 loop reads CASSLAGVSADTQYF. The CDR3 coding sequence is TGCGCCAGCAGCCTAGCGGGAGTTAGCGCAGATACGCAGTATTTT.

The chain employs TRBV5-1 and TRBJ2-2; 7 bases align to TRBD1. This CDR3 has 15 residues. J gave up 5 bases and V 4 bases, and 8 bases lay outside the gene matches. CDR1 and CDR2 (germline): SGHRS, YFSETQ. The CDR3 loop reads CASSVSSTGTGELFF. In nucleotides, the CDR3 is TGCGCCAGCAGCGTATCGTCGACAGGGACCGGGGAGCTGTTTTTT.

The chain has TRBV27 and TRBJ2-3; 8 nucleotides align to TRBD2. Losses at the gene ends were 2 bases for V and 0 bases for J; bases not matched to a gene: 4. The CDR3 has 16 amino acids. Germline CDR1 MNHEY, CDR2 SMNVEV (reference sequence). CDR3 sequence reads: CASSLRLAGSTDTQYF. DNA of the CDR3: TGTGCCAGCAGTTTAAGGCTAGCGGGTAGCACAGATACGCAGTATTTT.